This T cell receptor beta chain was sequenced in a study of shared clonotypes between healthy human individuals (dated by TCRdb to 2020 to 2022). Turning to the overall study: The cohort comprised two women and a few men aged 18 to 49 years. Different laboratories and diverse techniques were used to prepare libraries and sequence TCR repertoires, to increase sequencing depth and limit assay-specific biases. Leukapheresis yielded between about 0.8 and 8.9 billion PBMCs per donor. To estimate repertoire size and how much clonotype sharing occurs between individuals, the study deeply sequenced the blood TCR repertoires of roughly 5 healthy adults. For each donor, CD4 naive and CD4 memory were each run on three plates, CD8 naive on two plates, and CD8 memory on one plate.

The germline V gene (reference sequence) sets CDR1 to MNHEY and CDR2 to SMNVEV. V drops 6 bases and J drops 1 base, leaving 10 bases in between. From the cysteine up to the phenylalanine, the CDR3 has a length of 13 residues. Only CDR3 DNA is held: 39 bases, read in frame from base 1. TCR CDR3 regions were amplified from genomic DNA by multiplex PCR using the deep immunoSEQ assay. Extracted genomic DNA from each cell subset was spread evenly across all wells of several immunoSEQ 96-well plates, with each plate serving as a replicate. For sorted subsets, approximately 0.2 ug of genomic DNA, equivalent to about 30,000 T cell genomes, went into each replicate PCR. Purified libraries were measured with a Qubit 3.0 fluorometer, size-checked on a Bioanalyzer 2100, and measured again with the KAPA Library Quantification kit. Every immunoSEQ 96-well plate was sequenced on a dedicated single-read 150-cycle Illumina NextSeq 550 flow cell. The authors processed their data as follows. Because the immunoSEQ output included only junctional sequences and no quality scores, the filtering could not be the same as the filtering used for full-length reads. To assign V/J genes and CDR3, sequences were annotated against IMGT germline references using PyIR, a Python wrapper for IgBLAST v1.9. Reads with weak V/J assignments (E-value above 1e-6), missing CDR3, stop codons, out-of-frame junctions, or ambiguous translated residues were removed. V3J clonotypes were defined by identical inferred V gene, J gene, and CDR3 amino acid sequence. Percentage overlap between repertoires was computed as shared unique clonotypes divided by the size of the smaller repertoire. RTK rarefaction, the Chao1 estimator, and Recon v2.1 estimates of unobserved clonotypes were used to assess repertoire richness. OLGA was used to compute generation probabilities for all TCRbeta clonotypes that the gDNA method yielded from a few donors. TCRdb limited this immuneACCESS table to in-frame rearrangements with V and J called. A share of clones is missing; checked studies link under half to unresolved V genes, and the rest is unexplained. That table gives V, J and clone size, and the DNA gave D and trimming. In this sample the table shows roughly 500,000 clones, more than 95% of which occur a single time. The leading ten clones occupy about 0.064% of the sample.

The donors were healthy, HIV-negative adults with no recently reported acute infections or vaccinations. All donors were Caucasian adults living in Nashville, Tennessee, USA. Magnetic negative selection was used to enrich CD4+ T cells, after which naive cells were positively selected on CD45RA and the negative fraction became the memory subset. Blood was collected by leukapheresis, and PBMCs were isolated by Ficoll-Histopaque density gradient centrifugation and then cryopreserved in liquid nitrogen vapor phase. Analytical flow cytometry was used to check the purity and quantity of each magnetically sorted T cell population. Each sorted fraction had its genomic DNA isolated and then quantified by UV absorbance on a Nanodrop 2000c. Points the paper makes about the study in general: Based on pairwise subsampling, the degree of clonotype sharing among donors was expected to be affected by sequencing depth. Incomplete sequencing was indicated by rarefaction of sorted-subset datasets, despite the large sequencing depth. About 4.5% of naive CD4, roughly 3.6% of naive CD8, roughly 2.5% of memory CD4, and more than 0.35% of memory CD8 clonotypes were shared across several donors. Larger estimated clonotype richness was generally found for naive subsets than for memory subsets. Clonotypes shared by all four sorted-subset donors showed higher generation probabilities than non-shared clonotypes. Because the study included only a small number of donors, the genetic and exposure-history diversity represented was limited. Sampling was limited to blood, and TCR repertoires in tissue likely differ from TCR repertoires in blood.

This clone has a single count. Which antigen it targets is not known. There are no base qualities to consult, and no much larger clone falls within one base. The identical CDR3 is also encoded by other nucleotide sequences in the sample. The origin of this receptor is a woman aged 30 to 39 in good health. The sequencing input was naive CD4+ T cells sorted from blood. The cell subset or site label, read with the paper, signifies: CD45RA+ positively selected. The chain employs TRBV27 and TRBJ2-7; the D gene is not confidently resolved. CDR3 loop: CASRSSGSYEQYF. The DNA sequence is TGTGCCAGCAGATCGAGTGGTTCCTACGAGCAGTACTTC.